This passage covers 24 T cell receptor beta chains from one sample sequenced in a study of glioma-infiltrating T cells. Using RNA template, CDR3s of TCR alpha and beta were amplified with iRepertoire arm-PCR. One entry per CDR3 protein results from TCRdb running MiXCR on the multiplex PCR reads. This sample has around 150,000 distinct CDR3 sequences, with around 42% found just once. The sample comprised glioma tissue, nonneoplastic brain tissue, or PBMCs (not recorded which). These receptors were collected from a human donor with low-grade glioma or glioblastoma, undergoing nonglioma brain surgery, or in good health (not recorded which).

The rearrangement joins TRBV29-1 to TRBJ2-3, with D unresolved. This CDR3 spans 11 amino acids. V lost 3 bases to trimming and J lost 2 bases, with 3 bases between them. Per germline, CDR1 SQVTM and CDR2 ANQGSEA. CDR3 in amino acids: CSVENTDTQYF. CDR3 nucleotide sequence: TGCAGCGTTGAGAACACAGATACGCAGTATTTT.

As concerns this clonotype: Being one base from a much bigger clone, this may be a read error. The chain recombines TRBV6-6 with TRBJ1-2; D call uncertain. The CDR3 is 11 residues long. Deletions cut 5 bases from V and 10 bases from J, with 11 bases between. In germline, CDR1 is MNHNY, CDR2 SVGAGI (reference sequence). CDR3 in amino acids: CASSTKGIYTF. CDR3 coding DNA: TGTGCCAGCAGTACTAAAGGAATCTACACCTTC.

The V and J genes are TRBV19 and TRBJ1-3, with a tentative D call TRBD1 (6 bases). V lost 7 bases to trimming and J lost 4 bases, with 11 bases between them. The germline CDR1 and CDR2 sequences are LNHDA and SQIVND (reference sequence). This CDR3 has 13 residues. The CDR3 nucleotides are TGTGCCAGTACTGGACAGCCGGGAAACACCATATATTTT. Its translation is CASTGQPGNTIYF.

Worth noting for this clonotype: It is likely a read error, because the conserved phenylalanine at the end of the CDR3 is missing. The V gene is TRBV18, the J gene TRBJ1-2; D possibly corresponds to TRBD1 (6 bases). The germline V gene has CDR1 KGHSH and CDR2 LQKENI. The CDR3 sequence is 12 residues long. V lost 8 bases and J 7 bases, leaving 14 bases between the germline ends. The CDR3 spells CASTPGDGGYTL. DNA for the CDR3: TGTGCCAGCACCCCAGGGGACGGTGGCTACACCTTA.

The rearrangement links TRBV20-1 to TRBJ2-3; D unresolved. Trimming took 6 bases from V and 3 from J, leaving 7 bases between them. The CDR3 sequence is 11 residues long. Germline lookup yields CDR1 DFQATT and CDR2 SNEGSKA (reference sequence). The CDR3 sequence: CSARRTDTQYF. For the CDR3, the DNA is TGCAGTGCGCGACGAACAGATACGCAGTATTTT.

CDR3 amino acids: CASSLGTNTGELFF. CDR3 in DNA: TGTGCCAGCAGCTTAGGAACCAACACCGGGGAGCTGTTTTTT. The chain joins TRBV7-9 to TRBJ2-2, with D unclear. Germline-derived CDR1 and CDR2 are SEHNR and FQNEAQ (reference sequence). CDR3 size: 14 residues. The germline V and J ends were trimmed by 1 base and 2 bases, with 5 bases remaining between them.

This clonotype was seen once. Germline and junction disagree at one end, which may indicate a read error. CDR3 in DNA: TGTGCCAGCAATTACCCCATCTCCTACAATGAGCAGTTCTTC. Its protein product is CASNYPISYNEQFF. This chain joins TRBV6-2 or TRBV6-3 and TRBJ2-1, with D unclear. The CDR3 is 14 residues long. CDR1 and CDR2 from the germline V gene are MNHEY and SVGEGT.

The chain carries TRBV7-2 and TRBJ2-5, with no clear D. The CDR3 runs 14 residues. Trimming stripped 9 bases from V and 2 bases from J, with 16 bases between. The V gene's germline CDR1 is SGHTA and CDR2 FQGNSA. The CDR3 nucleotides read TGTGCCAGTAGCCGCTCGGGTTGGCAAGAGACCCAGTACTTC. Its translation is CASSRSGWQETQYF.

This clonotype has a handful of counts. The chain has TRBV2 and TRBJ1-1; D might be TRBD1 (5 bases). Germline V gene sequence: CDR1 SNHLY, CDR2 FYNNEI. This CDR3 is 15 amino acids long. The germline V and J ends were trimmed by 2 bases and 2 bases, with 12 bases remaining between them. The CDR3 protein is CASSELGQDNTEAFF. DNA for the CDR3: TGTGCCAGCAGTGAATTGGGGCAGGATAACACTGAAGCTTTCTTT.

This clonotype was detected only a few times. The CDR3 bases are TGTGCCAGCAGTTTGGGGGACAGTCACTATGGCTACACCTTC. This encodes CASSLGDSHYGYTF. The J gene is TRBJ1-2, the V gene TRBV12-3 or TRBV12-4; 7 nucleotides agree with TRBD1. J lost 3 bases, V lost 3 bases, and 4 bases had no gene match. The CDR3 totals 14 residues.

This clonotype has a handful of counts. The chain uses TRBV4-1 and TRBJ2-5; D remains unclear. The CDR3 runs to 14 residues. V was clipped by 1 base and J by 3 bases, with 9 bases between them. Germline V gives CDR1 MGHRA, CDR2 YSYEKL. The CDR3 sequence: CASSQVSRKETQYF. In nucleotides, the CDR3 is TGCGCCAGCAGCCAAGTATCCCGGAAAGAGACCCAGTACTTC.

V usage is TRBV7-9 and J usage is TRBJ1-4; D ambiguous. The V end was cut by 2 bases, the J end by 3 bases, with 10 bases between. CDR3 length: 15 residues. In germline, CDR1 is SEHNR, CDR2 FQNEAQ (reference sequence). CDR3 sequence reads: CASSLSWSANEKLFF. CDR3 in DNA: TGTGCCAGCAGCTTATCGTGGTCGGCTAATGAAAAACTGTTTTTT.

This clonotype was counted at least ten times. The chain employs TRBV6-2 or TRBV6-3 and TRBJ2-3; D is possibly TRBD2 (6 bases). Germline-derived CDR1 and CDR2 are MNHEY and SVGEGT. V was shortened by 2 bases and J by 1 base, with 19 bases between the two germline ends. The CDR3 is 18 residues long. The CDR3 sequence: CASSYPPTSATRTDTQYF. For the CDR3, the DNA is TGTGCCAGCAGTTACCCCCCGACTAGTGCAACTCGCACAGATACGCAGTATTTT.

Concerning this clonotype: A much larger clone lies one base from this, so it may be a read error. In nucleotides, the CDR3 is TGTGCCAGCAGTACCCACTCCCCGAGCTCCTACGAGCCGTACTTC. It yields the protein CASSTHSPSSYEPYF. This chain links TRBV27 with TRBJ2-7; no clear D gene. The germline gives CDR1 MNHEY, CDR2 SMNVEV (reference sequence). The CDR3 consists of 15 residues.

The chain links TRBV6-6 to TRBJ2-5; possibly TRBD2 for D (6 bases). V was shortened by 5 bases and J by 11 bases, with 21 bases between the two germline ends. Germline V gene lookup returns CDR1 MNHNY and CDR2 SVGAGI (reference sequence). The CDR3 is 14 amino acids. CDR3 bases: TGTGCCAGCAGTCCAGGTGCGGGACGCCCCCAGCAGTACTTC. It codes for CASSPGAGRPQQYF.

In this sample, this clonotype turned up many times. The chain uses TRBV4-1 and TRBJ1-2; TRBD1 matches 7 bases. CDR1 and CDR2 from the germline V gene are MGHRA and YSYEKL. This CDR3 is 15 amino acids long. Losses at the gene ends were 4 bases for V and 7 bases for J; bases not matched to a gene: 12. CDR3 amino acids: CASSPTPGQTLGYTF. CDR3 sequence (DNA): TGCGCCAGCAGCCCGACACCGGGACAGACCCTTGGCTACACCTTC.

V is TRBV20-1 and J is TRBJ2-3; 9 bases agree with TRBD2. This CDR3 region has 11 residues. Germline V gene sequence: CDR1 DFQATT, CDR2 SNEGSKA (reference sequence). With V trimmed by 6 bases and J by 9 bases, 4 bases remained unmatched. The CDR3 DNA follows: TGCAGTGCCGAGGGGACTAGCACGCAGTATTTT. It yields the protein CSAEGTSTQYF.

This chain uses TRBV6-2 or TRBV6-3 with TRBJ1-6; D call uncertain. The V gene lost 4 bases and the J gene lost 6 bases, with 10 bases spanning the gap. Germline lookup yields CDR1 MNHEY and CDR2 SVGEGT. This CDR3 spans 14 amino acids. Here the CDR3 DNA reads TGTGCCAGCAGTTCGACAAGACCTAATTCACCCCTCCACTTT. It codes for CASSSTRPNSPLHF.

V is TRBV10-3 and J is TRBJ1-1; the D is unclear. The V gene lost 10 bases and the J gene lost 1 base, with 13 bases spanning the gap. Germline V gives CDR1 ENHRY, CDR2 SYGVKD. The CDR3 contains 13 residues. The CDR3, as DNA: TGTGCCACAAGAAACTCAGAGAACACTGAAGCTTTCTTT. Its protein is CATRNSENTEAFF.

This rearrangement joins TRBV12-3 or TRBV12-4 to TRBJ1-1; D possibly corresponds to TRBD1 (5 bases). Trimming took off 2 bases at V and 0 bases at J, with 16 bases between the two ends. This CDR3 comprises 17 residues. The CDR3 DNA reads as TGTGCCAGCAGTTTAAGGGCAGGGTCCTTCATGAACACTGAAGCTTTCTTT. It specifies CASSLRAGSFMNTEAFF.

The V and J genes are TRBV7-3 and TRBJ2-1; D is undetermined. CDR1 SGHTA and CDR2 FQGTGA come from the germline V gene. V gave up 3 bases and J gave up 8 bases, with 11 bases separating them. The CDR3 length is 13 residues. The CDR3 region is CASSLYVADEQFF. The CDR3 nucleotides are TGTGCCAGCAGCTTGTACGTTGCCGATGAGCAGTTCTTC.

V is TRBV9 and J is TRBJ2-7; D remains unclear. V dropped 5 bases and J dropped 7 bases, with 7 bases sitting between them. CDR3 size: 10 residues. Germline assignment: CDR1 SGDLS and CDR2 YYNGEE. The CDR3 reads CASREIEQYF. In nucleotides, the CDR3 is TGTGCCAGCAGAGAAATAGAGCAGTACTTC.

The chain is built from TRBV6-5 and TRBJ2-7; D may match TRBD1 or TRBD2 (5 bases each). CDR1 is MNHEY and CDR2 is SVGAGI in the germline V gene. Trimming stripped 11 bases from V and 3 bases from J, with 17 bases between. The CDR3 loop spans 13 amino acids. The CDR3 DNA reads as TGTGCCTCGGGACGGGCCCCCCTCTACGAGCAGTACTTC. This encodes CASGRAPLYEQYF.

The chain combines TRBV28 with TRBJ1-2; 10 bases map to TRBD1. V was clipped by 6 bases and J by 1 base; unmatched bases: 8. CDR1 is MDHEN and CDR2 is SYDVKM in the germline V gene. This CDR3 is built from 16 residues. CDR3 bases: TGTGCCAGCAGCCAAACCGGGACAGGGGTTAACTATGGCTACACCTTC. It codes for CASSQTGTGVNYGYTF.